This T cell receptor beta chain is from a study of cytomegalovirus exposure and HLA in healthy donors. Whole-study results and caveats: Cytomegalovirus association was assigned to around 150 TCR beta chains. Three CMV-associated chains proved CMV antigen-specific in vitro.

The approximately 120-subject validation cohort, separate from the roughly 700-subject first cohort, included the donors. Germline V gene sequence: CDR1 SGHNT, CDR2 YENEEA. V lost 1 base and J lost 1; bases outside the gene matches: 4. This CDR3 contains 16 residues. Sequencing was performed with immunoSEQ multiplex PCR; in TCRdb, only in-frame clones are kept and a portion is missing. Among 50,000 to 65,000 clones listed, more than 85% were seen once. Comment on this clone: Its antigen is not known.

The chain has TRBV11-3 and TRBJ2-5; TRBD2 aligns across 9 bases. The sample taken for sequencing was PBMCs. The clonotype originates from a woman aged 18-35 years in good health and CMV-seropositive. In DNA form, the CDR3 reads TGTGCCAGCAGCTTAGGGAGTAGCGGGGGCCAAGAGACCCAGTACTTC. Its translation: CASSLGSSGGQETQYF.